This T cell receptor beta chain was captured in a study of Graves' ophthalmopathy and Graves' hyperthyroidism. As the template, RNA transcripts were used to amplify TCR beta CDR3 regions. RT-PCR was first run with HTBI primers, then multiplex PCR in a second round. TCRdb itself ran the multiplex PCR reads through MiXCR, one entry per CDR3 protein. The sample lists around 1.1 million distinct CDR3 sequences, roughly 35% occurring once. Pregnancy or lactation, uncontrolled infections and other autoimmune diseases were grounds for excluding patients. This clonotype was counted between two and nine times. Its specificity is unknown. V was shortened by 5 bases and J by 1 base, with 11 bases between the two germline ends. The CDR3 spans 14 residues. Study outcomes and limitations: Ophthalmopathy progression was predicted with roughly 68% sensitivity and about 72% specificity.

The chain uses TRBV12-3 or TRBV12-4 and TRBJ1-2, with D unresolved. This receptor was identified in an adult man with Graves' hyperthyroidism. Sequencing used peripheral blood or thyroid tissue (not recorded which). DNA for the CDR3: TGTGCCAGCAGTCCTATAGGGATTAACTATGGCTACACCTTC. Translating it yields CASSPIGINYGYTF.